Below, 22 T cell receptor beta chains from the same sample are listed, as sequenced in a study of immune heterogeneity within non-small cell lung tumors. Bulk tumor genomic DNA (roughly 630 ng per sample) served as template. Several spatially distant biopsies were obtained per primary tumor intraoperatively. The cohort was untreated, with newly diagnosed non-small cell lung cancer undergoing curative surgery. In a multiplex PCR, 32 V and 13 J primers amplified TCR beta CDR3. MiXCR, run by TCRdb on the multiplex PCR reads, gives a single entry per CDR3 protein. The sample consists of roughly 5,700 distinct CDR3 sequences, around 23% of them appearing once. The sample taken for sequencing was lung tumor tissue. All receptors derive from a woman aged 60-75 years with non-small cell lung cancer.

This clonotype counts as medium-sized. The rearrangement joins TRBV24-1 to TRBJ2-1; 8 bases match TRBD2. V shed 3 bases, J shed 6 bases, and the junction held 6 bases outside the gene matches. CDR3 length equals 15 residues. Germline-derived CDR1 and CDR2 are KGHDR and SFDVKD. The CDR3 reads CATSDPGTRVNEQFF. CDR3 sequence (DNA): TGTGCCACCAGTGATCCCGGGACTAGAGTCAATGAGCAGTTCTTC.

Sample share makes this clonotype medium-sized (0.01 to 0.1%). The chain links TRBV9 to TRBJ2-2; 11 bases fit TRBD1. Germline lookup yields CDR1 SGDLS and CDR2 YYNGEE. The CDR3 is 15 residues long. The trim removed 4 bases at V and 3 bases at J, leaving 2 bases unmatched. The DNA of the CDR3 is TGTGCCAGCAGCACGGGACAGGGGGACACCGGGGAGCTGTTTTTT. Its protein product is CASSTGQGDTGELFF.

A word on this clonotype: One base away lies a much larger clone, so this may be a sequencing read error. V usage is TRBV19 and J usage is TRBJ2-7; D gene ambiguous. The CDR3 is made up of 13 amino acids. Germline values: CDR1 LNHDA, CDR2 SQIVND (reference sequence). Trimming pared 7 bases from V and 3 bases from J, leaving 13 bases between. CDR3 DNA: TGTGCCAGTAAACATTCAAGCTACTACGAGCAGTACTTC. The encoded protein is CASKHSSYYEQYF.

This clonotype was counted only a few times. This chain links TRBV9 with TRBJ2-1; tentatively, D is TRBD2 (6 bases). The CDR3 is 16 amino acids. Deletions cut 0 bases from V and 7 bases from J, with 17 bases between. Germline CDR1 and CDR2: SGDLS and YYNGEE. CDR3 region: CASSVATSGVSNEQFF. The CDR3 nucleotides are TGTGCCAGCAGCGTAGCTACGTCGGGAGTTTCGAATGAGCAGTTCTTC.

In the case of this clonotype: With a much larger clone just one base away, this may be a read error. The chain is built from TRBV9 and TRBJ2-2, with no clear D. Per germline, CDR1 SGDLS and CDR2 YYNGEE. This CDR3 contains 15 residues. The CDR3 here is CASIVGPRPTGELFF. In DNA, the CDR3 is TGTGCCAGCATCGTAGGGCCGAGACCCACCGGGGAGCTGTTTTTT. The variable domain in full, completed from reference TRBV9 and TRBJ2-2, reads DSGVTQTPKHLITATGQRVTLRCSPRSGDLSVYWYQQSLDQGLQFLIQYYNGEERAKGNILERFSAQQFPDLHSELNLSSLELGDSALYFCASIVGPRPTGELFFGEGSRLTVL.

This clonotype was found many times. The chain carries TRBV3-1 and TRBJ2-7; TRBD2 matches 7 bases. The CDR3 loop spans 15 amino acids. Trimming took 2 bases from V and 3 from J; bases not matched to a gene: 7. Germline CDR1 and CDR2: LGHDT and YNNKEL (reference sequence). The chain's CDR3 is CASSQKLAIHYEQYF. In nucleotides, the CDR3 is TGTGCCAGCAGCCAAAAACTAGCGATCCACTACGAGCAGTACTTC.

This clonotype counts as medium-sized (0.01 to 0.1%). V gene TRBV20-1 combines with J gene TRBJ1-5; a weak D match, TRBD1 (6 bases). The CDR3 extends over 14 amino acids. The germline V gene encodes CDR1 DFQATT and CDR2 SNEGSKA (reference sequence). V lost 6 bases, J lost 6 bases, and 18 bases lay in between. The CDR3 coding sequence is TGCAGTGCAGCCCCGACAGGACCGGGTCAGCCCCAGCATTTT. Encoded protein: CSAAPTGPGQPQHF.

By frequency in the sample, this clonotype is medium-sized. The CDR3 spells CSASPRVAGLVNTEAFF. Written as DNA, the CDR3 is TGCAGTGCTAGCCCCAGGGTGGCGGGGCTTGTGAACACTGAAGCTTTCTTT. J is TRBJ1-1 and V is TRBV20-1; a weak D match, TRBD1 (5 bases). CDR1 is DFQATT and CDR2 is SNEGSKA in the germline V gene (reference sequence). Trimming left V 3 bases short and J 0 bases short, with 20 bases between. The CDR3 totals 17 residues.

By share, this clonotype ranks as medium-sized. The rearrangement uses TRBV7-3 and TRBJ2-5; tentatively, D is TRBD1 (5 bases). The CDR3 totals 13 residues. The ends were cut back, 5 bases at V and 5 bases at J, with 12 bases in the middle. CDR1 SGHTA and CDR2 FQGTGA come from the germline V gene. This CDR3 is CASSTQGYETQYF. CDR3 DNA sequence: TGTGCCAGCAGCACTCAGGGTTACGAGACCCAGTACTTC.

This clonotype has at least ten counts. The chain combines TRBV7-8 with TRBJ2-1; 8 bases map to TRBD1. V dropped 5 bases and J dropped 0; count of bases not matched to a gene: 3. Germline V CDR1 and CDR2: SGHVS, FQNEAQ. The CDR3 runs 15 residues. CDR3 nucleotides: TGTGCCAGCAGCGTAGACAGGGGCTCCTACAATGAGCAGTTCTTC. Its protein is CASSVDRGSYNEQFF.

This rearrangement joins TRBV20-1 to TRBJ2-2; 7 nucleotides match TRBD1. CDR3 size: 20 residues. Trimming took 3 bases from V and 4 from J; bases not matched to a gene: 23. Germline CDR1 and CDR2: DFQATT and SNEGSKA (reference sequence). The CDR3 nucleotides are TGCAGTGCTAGGCCCCACTTCCGGGACAGCTTCCCTACCTTCACCGGGGAGCTGTTTTTT. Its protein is CSARPHFRDSFPTFTGELFF.

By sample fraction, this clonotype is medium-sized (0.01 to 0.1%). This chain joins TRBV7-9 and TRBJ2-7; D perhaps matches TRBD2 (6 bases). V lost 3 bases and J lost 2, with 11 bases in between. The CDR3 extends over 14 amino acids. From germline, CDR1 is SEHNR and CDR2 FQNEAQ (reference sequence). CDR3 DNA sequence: TGTGCCAGCAGCTTCAGTGGGACTCCCTACGAGCAGTACTTC. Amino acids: CASSFSGTPYEQYF.

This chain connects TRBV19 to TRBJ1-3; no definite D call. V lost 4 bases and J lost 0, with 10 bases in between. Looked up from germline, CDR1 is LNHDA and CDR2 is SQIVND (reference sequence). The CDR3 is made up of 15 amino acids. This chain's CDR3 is CASSRPGDSGNTIYF. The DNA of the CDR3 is TGTGCCAGTAGTAGGCCGGGCGACTCTGGAAACACCATATATTTT.

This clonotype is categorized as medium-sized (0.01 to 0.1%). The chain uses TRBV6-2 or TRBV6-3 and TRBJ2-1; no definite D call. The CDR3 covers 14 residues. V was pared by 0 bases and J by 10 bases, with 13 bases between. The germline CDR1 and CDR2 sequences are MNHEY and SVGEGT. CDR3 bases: TGTGCCAGCAGTTACTCTGGAGCCCCGGGCGAGCAGTTCTTC. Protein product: CASSYSGAPGEQFF.

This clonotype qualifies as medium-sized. CDR3 bases: TGTGCCAGCAGCTTAGCCGGGGAGCTGTTTTTT. It encodes CASSLAGELFF. The rearrangement uses TRBV11-2 and TRBJ2-2; no firm D call. Trimming left V 1 base short and J 6 bases short, with 0 bases between. The germline V gene has CDR1 SGHAT and CDR2 FQNNGV. The CDR3 consists of 11 residues.

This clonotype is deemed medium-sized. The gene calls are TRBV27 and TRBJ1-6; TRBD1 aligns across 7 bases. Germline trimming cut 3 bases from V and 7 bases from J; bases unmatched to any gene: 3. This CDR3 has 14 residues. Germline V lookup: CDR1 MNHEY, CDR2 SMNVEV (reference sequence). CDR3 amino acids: CASSFPGGNSPLHF. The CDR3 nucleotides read TGTGCCAGCAGTTTCCCAGGGGGGAATTCACCCCTCCACTTT.

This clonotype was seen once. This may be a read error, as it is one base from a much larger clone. CDR3: CASSVISSGGSYNEQFF. CDR3 coding DNA: TGTGCCAGCAGCGTAATTTCCTCGGGAGGTTCCTACAATGAGCAGTTCTTC. The gene calls are TRBV9 and TRBJ2-1, with 7 positions matching TRBD2. This CDR3 has 17 residues. Germline lookup yields CDR1 SGDLS and CDR2 YYNGEE. V shed 1 base, J shed 1 base, and the junction held 8 bases outside the gene matches. Filled out from reference TRBV9 and TRBJ2-1, the complete variable domain reads DSGVTQTPKHLITATGQRVTLRCSPRSGDLSVYWYQQSLDQGLQFLIQYYNGEERAKGNILERFSAQQFPDLHSELNLSSLELGDSALYFCASSVISSGGSYNEQFFGPGTRLTVL.

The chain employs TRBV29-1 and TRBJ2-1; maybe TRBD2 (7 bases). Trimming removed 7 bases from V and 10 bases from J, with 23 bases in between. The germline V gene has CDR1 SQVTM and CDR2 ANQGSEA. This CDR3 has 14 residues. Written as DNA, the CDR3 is TGCAGCGGGGGAGGGGGGGGGGGAGGTGGCGAGCAGTTCTTC. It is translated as CSGGGGGGGGEQFF.

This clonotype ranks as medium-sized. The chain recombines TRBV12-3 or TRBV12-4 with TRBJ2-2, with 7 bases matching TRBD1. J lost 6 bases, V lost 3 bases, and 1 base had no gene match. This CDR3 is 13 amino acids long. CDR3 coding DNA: TGTGCCAGCAGTTTCGACAGGGCCGGGGAGCTGTTTTTT. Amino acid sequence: CASSFDRAGELFF.

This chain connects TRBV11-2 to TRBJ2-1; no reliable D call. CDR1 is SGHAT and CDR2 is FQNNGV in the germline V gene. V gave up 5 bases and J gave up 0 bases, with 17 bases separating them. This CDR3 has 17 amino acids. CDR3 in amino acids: CASSPRFRVSSYNEQFF. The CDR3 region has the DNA TGTGCCAGCAGCCCCCGCTTCCGGGTGAGCTCCTACAATGAGCAGTTCTTC.

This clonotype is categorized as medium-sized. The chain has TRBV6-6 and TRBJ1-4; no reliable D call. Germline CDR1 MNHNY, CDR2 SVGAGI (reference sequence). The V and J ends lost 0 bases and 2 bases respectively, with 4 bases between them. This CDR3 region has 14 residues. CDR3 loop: CASSYSSTNEKLFF. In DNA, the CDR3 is TGTGCCAGCAGTTACTCTTCGACTAATGAAAAACTGTTTTTT.

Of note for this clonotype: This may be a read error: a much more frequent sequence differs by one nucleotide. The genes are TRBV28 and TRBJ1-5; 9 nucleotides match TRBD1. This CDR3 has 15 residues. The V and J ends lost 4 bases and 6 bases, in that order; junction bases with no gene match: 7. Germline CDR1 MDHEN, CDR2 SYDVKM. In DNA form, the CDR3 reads TGTGCCAGCAGTTCCGGGACAGGGCCCCGTCAGCCCCAGCATTTT. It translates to CASSSGTGPRQPQHF. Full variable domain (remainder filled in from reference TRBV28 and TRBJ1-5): DVKVTQSSRYLVKRTGEKVFLECVQDMDHENMFWYRQDPGLGLRLIYFSYDVKMKEKGDIPEGYSVSREKKERFSLILESASTNQTSMYLCASSSGTGPRQPQHFGDGTRLSIL.